Presented here are 13 T cell receptor beta chains from one specimen sequenced in a study of T cell responses to AZD1222 COVID-19 vaccine. Profiled with immunoSEQ multiplex PCR; TCRdb holds only in-frame clones, not every one. The sample has roughly 120,000 clones; 70% to 90% are singletons. The specimen was peripheral blood, collected on day 0 of AZD1222 vaccination. The receptors were gathered from an adult in good health.

The rearrangement uses TRBV5-4 and TRBJ2-7; no clear D. V lost 0 bases and J lost 8, with 6 bases in between. The CDR3 totals 11 residues. Germline V gives CDR1 SGHNT, CDR2 YYREEE (reference sequence). The CDR3 reads CASSLGVKQYF. CDR3 DNA sequence: TGTGCCAGCAGCTTGGGGGTGAAGCAGTACTTC. Looking up the rest from reference TRBV5-4 and TRBJ2-7 gives the full variable domain: ETGVTQSPTHLIKTRGQQVTLRCSSQSGHNTVSWYQQALGQGPQFIFQYYREEENGRGNFPPRFSGLQFPNYSSELNVNALELDDSALYLCASSLGVKQYFGPGTRLTVT.

This chain uses TRBV29-1 with TRBJ1-2; D remains unclear. Germline CDR1 is SQVTM and CDR2 is ANQGSEA. The CDR3 totals 12 residues. Trimming pared 7 bases from V and 4 bases from J, leaving 13 bases between. The CDR3 DNA follows: TGCAGCGCCCTCCCCCCAGGCTATGGCTACACCTTC. It specifies CSALPPGYGYTF.

The chain employs TRBV6-1 and TRBJ1-2, with no clear D. V dropped 0 bases and J dropped 5 bases, with 7 bases sitting between them. The V gene's germline CDR1 is MNHNS and CDR2 SASEGT. The CDR3 runs 13 residues. CDR3 DNA sequence: TGTGCCAGCAGTGAAGCCTTGGATTATGGCTACACCTTC. It is translated as CASSEALDYGYTF.

V is TRBV6-5 and J is TRBJ1-2; unclear D gene. Trimming shortened V by 4 bases and J by 4 bases, and 19 bases separated the two germline ends. The germline gives CDR1 MNHEY, CDR2 SVGAGI. The CDR3 loop spans 16 amino acids. This CDR3 reads CASSSTLNHRTYGYTF. The CDR3 DNA is TGTGCCAGCAGTTCCACCCTCAACCATAGAACCTATGGCTACACCTTC.

The V and J genes are TRBV12-3 or TRBV12-4 and TRBJ1-6; no clear D gene. The V gene lost 3 bases and the J gene lost 7 bases, with 1 base spanning the gap. This CDR3 comprises 11 residues. DNA of the CDR3: TGTGCCAGCAGTTTGAATTCACCCCTCCACTTT. It specifies CASSLNSPLHF.

The V call is TRBV2, the J call TRBJ1-1, with TRBD1 identical over 8 bases. V gave up 9 bases and J gave up 1 base; unmatched junction bases: 7. Germline-derived CDR1 and CDR2 are SNHLY and FYNNEI. This CDR3 comprises 14 residues. The CDR3 sequence is CARVGQGGNTEAFF. The CDR3 nucleotides read TGTGCCAGGGTTGGACAGGGCGGGAACACTGAAGCTTTCTTT.

The CDR3 loop is CASSQDSGPRETQYF. In DNA, the CDR3 is TGCGCCAGCAGCCAAGATTCGGGACCAAGGGAGACCCAGTACTTC. This rearrangement joins TRBV4-3 to TRBJ2-5; D may match TRBD1 or TRBD2 (5 bases each). Germline assignment: CDR1 LGHNA and CDR2 YSLEER. Trimming shortened V by 0 bases and J by 5 bases, and 13 bases separated the two germline ends. The CDR3 runs 15 residues.

This clone was seen more than once but under ten times. The chain combines TRBV2 with TRBJ1-5, with 8 positions matching TRBD1. The CDR3 sequence is 15 residues long. V gave up 4 bases and J gave up 2 bases; unmatched junction bases: 4. Germline V gene sequence: CDR1 SNHLY, CDR2 FYNNEI. The CDR3 DNA reads TGTGCCAGCAGTGGAGGACAGGGAGGCAATCAGCCCCAGCATTTT. Its translation is CASSGGQGGNQPQHF. Filled out from reference TRBV2 and TRBJ1-5, the complete variable domain reads EPEVTQTPSHQVTQMGQEVILRCVPISNHLYFYWYRQILGQKVEFLVSFYNNEISEKSEIFDDQFSVERPDGSNFTLKIRSTKLEDSAMYFCASSGGQGGNQPQHFGDGTRLSIL.

The genes are TRBV11-2 and TRBJ1-5; D unclear. Trimming shortened V by 3 bases and J by 4 bases, and 10 bases separated the two germline ends. The CDR3 contains 14 residues. CDR1 and CDR2 (germline): SGHAT, FQNNGV. As DNA, the CDR3 is TGTGCCAGCAGCTTTGCCACGGGGAATCAGCCCCAGCATTTT. It specifies CASSFATGNQPQHF.

The table lists this clone with a few counts. The gene calls are TRBV6-5 and TRBJ2-3, with 7 bases identical to TRBD1. Per germline, CDR1 MNHEY and CDR2 SVGAGI. The CDR3 runs to 13 residues. For the CDR3, the DNA is TGTGCGGAAAGGGGGCCCGGCACAGATACGCAGTATTTT. Translated, it gives CAERGPGTDTQYF.

The chain uses TRBV11-2 and TRBJ1-3, with 8 bases aligning to TRBD1. V lost 5 bases and J lost 1; bases outside the gene matches: 4. The CDR3 is made up of 15 amino acids. Germline V lookup: CDR1 SGHAT, CDR2 FQNNGV. CDR3 sequence reads: CASSIYRGSGNTIYF. CDR3 DNA sequence: TGTGCCAGCAGCATCTACAGGGGGTCTGGAAACACCATATATTTT.

The chain is built from TRBV4-3 and TRBJ1-1, with a possible D match to TRBD1 (6 bases). The germline V gene encodes CDR1 LGHNA and CDR2 YSLEER. Trimming removed 0 bases at V and 11 bases at J, with 19 bases between. The CDR3 length is 15 residues. CDR3 amino acids: CASSQEWGGAEVAFF. The CDR3 coding sequence is TGCGCCAGCAGCCAAGAGTGGGGGGGCGCGGAGGTTGCTTTCTTT.

The chain recombines TRBV15 with TRBJ1-1, with 11 positions matching TRBD1. Germline CDR1 LNHNV, CDR2 YYDKDF (reference sequence). The CDR3 runs 16 residues. V shed 0 bases, J shed 7 bases, and the junction held 7 bases outside the gene matches. Here the CDR3 DNA reads TGTGCCACCAGCAGAGATCGGACAGGGGGCTATTTTGAAGCTTTCTTT. Translated, it gives CATSRDRTGGYFEAFF.